A selection of T cell receptor beta chains follows, all from one sample in a study of early stage breast cancer tumors. Method: immunoSEQ multiplex PCR; TCRdb's copy keeps in-frame clones and lacks some. The data show some 32,000 clones, roughly 77% seen once. Sequencing was performed on breast tumor tissue. The receptors were gathered from a person aged 25-39 years with breast cancer. CDR3s include the opening cysteine and the closing phenylalanine or tryptophan. A D gene is named only where the DNA matches it firmly. Clone size appears in some rows only: once, few, many, or a class for an expanded clone.

cdr3_aa | cdr3_nt | v_call | clone_size | d_call | j_call
CASSDRATNEKLFF | TGCGCCAGCAGTGACAGGGCAACTAATGAAAAACTGTTTTTT | TRBV10-1 | . | . | TRBJ1-4
CASSSVGVGDRAEAFF | TGTGCCAGCAGCTCCGTGGGGGTAGGTGACAGAGCTGAAGCTTTCTTT | TRBV11-2 | . | . | TRBJ1-1
CASSLTISRGGDIAKNIQYF | TGTGCCAGCAGCTTAACGATTTCCAGGGGGGGGGACATAGCCAAAAACATTCAGTACTTC | TRBV7-3 | . | . | TRBJ2-4
CSARASGGYTF | TGCAGCGCCAGGGCCTCGGGGGGCTACACCTTC | TRBV29-1 | . | . | TRBJ1-2
CASSRDRGLLGGYTF | TGTGCCAGCAGTAGAGACAGGGGGCTGCTGGGTGGCTACACCTTC | TRBV28 | few | TRBD1 | TRBJ1-2
CASSQTTDTQYF | TGTGCCAGCAGCCAGACCACAGATACGCAGTATTTT | TRBV14 | few | . | TRBJ2-3
CASSEANYGYTF | TGCGCCAGCAGTGAGGCTAACTATGGCTACACCTTC | TRBV10-1 | . | . | TRBJ1-2
CSVSDLGLAETYEQYF | TGCAGCGTATCCGATCTAGGACTAGCGGAGACCTACGAGCAGTACTTC | TRBV29-1 | . | TRBD2 | TRBJ2-7
CASSHYRGLNTEAFF | TGTGCCAGCAGCCACTACAGGGGACTGAACACTGAAGCTTTCTTT | TRBV9 | . | TRBD1 | TRBJ1-1
CASSLERGSYEQYF | TGTGCCAGCAGTTTAGAGCGGGGGTCCTACGAGCAGTACTTC | TRBV2 | . | TRBD2 | TRBJ2-7
CASSLMTSDQYF | TGTGCCAGCAGCCTCATGACTAGCGATCAGTACTTC | TRBV13 | . | TRBD2 | TRBJ2-7
CASSSLSSYEQYF | TGCGCCAGCAGCTCGTTAAGCTCCTACGAGCAGTACTTC | TRBV5-1 | . | . | TRBJ2-7
CASSWDRGHGYTF | TGTGCCAGCAGCTGGGACAGGGGACATGGCTACACCTTC | TRBV25-1 | . | TRBD1 | TRBJ1-2
CATSLRGVYNEQFF | TGTGCCACCAGCCTTAGGGGGGTCTACAATGAGCAGTTCTTC | TRBV15 | . | . | TRBJ2-1
CASSYITQETQYF | TGTGCCAGCAGTTATATAACCCAAGAGACCCAGTACTTC | TRBV6-6 | . | . | TRBJ2-5
CASTGTHSNQPQHF | TGTGCCAGCACGGGTACCCATAGCAATCAGCCCCAGCATTTT | TRBV2 | few | . | TRBJ1-5
CASSLTGNYNEQFF | TGTGCCAGCAGCTTAACCGGGAATTACAATGAGCAGTTCTTC | TRBV11-2 | . | . | TRBJ2-1
CASSFDRETEAFF | TGTGCCAGCAGCTTCGACAGGGAAACTGAAGCTTTCTTT | TRBV5-4 | . | TRBD1 | TRBJ1-1
CASSWIDSKGYEQFF | TGTGCCAGCAGCTGGATCGACTCGAAGGGGTATGAGCAGTTCTTC | TRBV5-6 | few | . | TRBJ2-1
CAWSRGAETQYF | TGTGCCTGGAGTAGAGGGGCAGAGACCCAGTACTTC | TRBV30 | . | . | TRBJ2-5
CASRPTVPSSYEQYF | TGTGCCAGCAGGCCGACAGTTCCTTCTTCCTACGAGCAGTACTTC | TRBV6-4 | . | . | TRBJ2-7
CASSLVASGRIYYEQYF | TGTGCCAGCAGCTTAGTGGCTAGCGGGAGAATCTACTACGAGCAGTACTTC | TRBV7-2 | . | TRBD2 | TRBJ2-7
CASSDASTAYEQYF | TGTGCCAGCAGTGATGCCAGCACAGCCTACGAGCAGTACTTC | TRBV6-1 | few | . | TRBJ2-7
CASSFLGQAEAFF | TGTGCCAGCAGCTTTTTGGGACAAGCTGAAGCTTTCTTT | TRBV7-9 | few | . | TRBJ1-1
CASSPTSVNTGELFF | TGTGCCAGCTCACCCACTAGCGTAAACACCGGGGAGCTGTTTTTT | TRBV18 | . | TRBD2 | TRBJ2-2